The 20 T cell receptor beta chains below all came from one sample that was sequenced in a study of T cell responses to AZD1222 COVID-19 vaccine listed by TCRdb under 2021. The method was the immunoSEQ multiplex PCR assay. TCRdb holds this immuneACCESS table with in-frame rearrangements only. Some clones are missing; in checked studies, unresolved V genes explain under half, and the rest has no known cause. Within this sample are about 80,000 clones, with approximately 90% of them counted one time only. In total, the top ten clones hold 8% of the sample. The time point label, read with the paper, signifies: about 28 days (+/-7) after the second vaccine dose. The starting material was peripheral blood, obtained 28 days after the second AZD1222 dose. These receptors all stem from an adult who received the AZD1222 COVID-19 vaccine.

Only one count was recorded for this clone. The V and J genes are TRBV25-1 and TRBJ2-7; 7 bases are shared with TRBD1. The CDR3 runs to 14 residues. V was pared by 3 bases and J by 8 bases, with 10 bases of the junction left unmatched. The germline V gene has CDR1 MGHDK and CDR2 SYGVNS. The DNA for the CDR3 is TGTGCCAGCAGTGATTCCGGACAGGCGGTGAAGCAGTACTTC. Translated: CASSDSGQAVKQYF.

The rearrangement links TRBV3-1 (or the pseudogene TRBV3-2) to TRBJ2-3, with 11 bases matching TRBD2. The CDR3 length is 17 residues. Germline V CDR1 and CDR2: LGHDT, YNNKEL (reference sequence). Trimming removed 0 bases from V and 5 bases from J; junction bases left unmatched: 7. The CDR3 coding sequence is TGTGCCAGCAGCCAAGACCCTAGCGGGAGGTCTAGAGATACGCAGTATTTT. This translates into CASSQDPSGRSRDTQYF.

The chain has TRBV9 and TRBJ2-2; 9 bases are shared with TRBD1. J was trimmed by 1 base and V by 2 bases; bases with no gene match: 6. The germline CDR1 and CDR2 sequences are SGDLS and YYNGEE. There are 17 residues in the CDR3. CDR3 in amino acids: CASSVRGQGQNTGELFF. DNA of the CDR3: TGTGCCAGCAGCGTCAGAGGACAGGGGCAGAACACCGGGGAGCTGTTTTTT.

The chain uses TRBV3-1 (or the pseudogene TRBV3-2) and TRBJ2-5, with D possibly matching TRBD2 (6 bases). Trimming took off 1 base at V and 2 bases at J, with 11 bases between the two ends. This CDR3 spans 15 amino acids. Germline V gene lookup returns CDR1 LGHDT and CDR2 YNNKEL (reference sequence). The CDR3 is CASSQGGAGQETQYF. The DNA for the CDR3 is TGTGCCAGCAGCCAAGGGGGCGCGGGACAAGAGACCCAGTACTTC.

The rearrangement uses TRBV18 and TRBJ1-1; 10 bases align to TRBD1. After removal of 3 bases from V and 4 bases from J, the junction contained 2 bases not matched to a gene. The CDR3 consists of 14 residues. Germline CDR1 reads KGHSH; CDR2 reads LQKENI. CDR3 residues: CASSPDRGITEAFF. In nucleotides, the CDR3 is TGTGCCAGCTCACCGGACAGGGGGATCACTGAAGCTTTCTTT. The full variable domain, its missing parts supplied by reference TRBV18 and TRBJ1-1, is NAGVMQNPRHLVRRRGQEARLRCSPMKGHSHVYWYRQLPEEGLKFMVYLQKENIIDESGMPKERFSAEFPKEGPSILRIQQVVRGDSAAYFCASSPDRGITEAFFGQGTRLTVV.

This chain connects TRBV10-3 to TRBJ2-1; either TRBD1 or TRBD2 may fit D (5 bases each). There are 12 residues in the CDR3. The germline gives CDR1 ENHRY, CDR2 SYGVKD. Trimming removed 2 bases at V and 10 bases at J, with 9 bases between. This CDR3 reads CAISELGREQFF. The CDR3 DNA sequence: TGTGCCATCAGTGAGCTGGGACGAGAGCAGTTCTTC.

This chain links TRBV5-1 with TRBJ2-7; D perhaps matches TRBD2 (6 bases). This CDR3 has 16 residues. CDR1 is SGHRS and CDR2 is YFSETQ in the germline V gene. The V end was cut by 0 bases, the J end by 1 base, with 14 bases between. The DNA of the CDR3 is TGCGCCAGCAGCTTGGCCACGGGACTCCCTTCCTACGAGCAGTACTTC. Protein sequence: CASSLATGLPSYEQYF.

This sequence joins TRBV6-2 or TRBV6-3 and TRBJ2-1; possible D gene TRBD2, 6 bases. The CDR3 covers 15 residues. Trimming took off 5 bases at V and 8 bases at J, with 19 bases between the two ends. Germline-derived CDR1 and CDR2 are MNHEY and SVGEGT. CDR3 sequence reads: CASSLAPTSLDEQFF. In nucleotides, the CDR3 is TGTGCCAGCAGTCTCGCCCCGACTAGTCTCGATGAGCAGTTCTTC.

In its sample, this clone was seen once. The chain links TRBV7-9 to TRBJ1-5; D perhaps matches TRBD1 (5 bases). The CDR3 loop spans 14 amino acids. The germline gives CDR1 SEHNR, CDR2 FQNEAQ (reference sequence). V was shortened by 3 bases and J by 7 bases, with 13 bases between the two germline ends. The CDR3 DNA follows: TGTGCCAGCAGCTTTGGGGACCAGCGGCAGCCCCAGCATTTT. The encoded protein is CASSFGDQRQPQHF.

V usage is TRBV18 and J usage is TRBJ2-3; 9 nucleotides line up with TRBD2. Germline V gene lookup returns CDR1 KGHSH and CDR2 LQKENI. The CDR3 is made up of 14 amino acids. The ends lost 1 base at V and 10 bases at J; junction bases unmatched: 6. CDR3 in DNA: TGTGCCAGCTCACCACTCGATAGCGGGAGTCCGCAGTATTTT. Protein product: CASSPLDSGSPQYF.

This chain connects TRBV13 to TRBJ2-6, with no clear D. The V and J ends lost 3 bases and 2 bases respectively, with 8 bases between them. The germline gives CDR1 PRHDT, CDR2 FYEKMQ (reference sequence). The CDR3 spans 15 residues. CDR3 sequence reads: CASSLFQAGANVLTF. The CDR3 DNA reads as TGTGCCAGCAGCTTGTTCCAGGCTGGGGCCAACGTCCTGACTTTC.

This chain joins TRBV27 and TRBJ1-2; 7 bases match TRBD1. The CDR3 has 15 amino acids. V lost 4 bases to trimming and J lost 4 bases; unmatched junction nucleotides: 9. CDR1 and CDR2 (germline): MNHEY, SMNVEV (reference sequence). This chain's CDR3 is CASSYARDSPYGYTF. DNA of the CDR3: TGTGCCAGCAGTTACGCCCGGGACAGTCCCTATGGCTACACCTTC.

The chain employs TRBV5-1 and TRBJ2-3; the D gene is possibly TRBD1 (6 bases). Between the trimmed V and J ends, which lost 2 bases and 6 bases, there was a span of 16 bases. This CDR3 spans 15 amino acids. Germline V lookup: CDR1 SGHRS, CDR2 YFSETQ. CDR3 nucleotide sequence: TGCGCCAGCAGCTTTGAGCGGACAGATAGGGATACGCAGTATTTT. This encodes CASSFERTDRDTQYF.

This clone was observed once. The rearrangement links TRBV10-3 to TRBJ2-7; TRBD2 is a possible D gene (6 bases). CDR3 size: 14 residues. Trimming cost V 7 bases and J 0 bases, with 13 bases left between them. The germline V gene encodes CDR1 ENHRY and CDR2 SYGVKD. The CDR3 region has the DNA TGTGCCATCATGAGGGACTCCTCCTCCTACGAGCAGTACTTC. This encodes CAIMRDSSSYEQYF.

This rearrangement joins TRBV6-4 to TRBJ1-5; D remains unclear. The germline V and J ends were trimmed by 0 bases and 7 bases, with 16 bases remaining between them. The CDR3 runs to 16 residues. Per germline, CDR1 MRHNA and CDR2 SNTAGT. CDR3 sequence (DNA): TGTGCCAGCAGTGACTCGAAATATCGCTGTCGGCAGCCCCAGCATTTT. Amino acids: CASSDSKYRCRQPQHF.

CDR3 sequence (DNA): TGCGCCAGCAGCCGGGACAGGGGAGCTAACTATGGCTACACCTTC. Its translation is CASSRDRGANYGYTF. The rearrangement links TRBV4-1 to TRBJ1-2; 10 bases line up with TRBD1. The J segment lost 0 bases and the V segment lost 4 bases, leaving 2 bases of the junction unmatched. The V gene's germline CDR1 is MGHRA and CDR2 YSYEKL. This CDR3 has 15 residues.

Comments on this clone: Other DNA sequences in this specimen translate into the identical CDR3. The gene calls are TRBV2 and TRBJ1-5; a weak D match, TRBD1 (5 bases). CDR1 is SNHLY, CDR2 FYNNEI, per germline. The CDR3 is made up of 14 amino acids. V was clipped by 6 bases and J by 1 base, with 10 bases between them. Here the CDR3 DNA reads TGTGCCAGCAGCGACAGAGGGAGCAATCAGCCCCAGCATTTT. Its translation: CASSDRGSNQPQHF.

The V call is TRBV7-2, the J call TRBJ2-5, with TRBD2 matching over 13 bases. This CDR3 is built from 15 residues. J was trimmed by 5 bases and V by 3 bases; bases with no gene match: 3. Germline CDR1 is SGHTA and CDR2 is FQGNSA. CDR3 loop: CASSFRTSGSETQYF. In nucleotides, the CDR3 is TGTGCCAGCAGCTTCAGGACTAGCGGGAGTGAGACCCAGTACTTC.

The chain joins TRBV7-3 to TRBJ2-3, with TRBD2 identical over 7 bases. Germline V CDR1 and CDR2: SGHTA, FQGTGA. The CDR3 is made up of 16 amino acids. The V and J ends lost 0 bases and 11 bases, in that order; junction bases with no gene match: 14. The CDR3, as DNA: TGTGCCAGCAGCTTAACAGGGATCCGGGAGGCCCTTAGGCAGTATTTT. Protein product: CASSLTGIREALRQYF.

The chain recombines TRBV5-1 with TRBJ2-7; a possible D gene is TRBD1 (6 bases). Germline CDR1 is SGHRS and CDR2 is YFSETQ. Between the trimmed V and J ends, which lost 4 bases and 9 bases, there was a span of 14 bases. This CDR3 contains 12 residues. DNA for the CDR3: TGCGCCAGCAGCGTAGGAGGCAGGGGGCAGTACTTC. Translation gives CASSVGGRGQYF.